This T cell receptor beta chain came from a study of T cells in Graves' hyperthyroidism and ophthalmopathy. CDR3 length: 15 amino acids. The germline CDR1 and CDR2 sequences are MNHNS and SASEGT. With 8 bases clipped from V and 3 bases from J, the junction kept 10 bases outside the gene matches. There were TCR beta CDR3 regions amplified from RNA transcripts. An initial round of RT-PCR targeting the TCR CDR3 relied on the HTBI primer set. A single record per CDR3 protein comes from TCRdb applying MiXCR to the multiplex PCR reads. Of 500,000 to 600,000 distinct CDR3 sequences in the sample, 16% were seen once. No ophthalmopathy progression within 18 months constituted stable Graves' hyperthyroidism. Thyroid ultrasound, orbital computed tomography, clinical symptoms, and serum thyroxine and TRAb underpinned diagnoses. Out of 10 ml of fresh peripheral blood came the PBMCs. Study results and limitations: Ophthalmopathy and stable hyperthyroidism were told apart by a 13 V-J model.

This clonotype was counted many times. Its antigen is as yet unknown. The sample comprised blood. This sequence was found in a woman in her late teens or twenties with Graves' hyperthyroidism. V gene TRBV6-1 combines with J gene TRBJ2-3; 8 bases map to TRBD2. CDR3 sequence: CASGAGGSRTDTQYF. CDR3 bases: TGTGCCAGCGGGGCGGGAGGAAGTAGGACAGATACGCAGTATTTT.